This entry is about one T cell receptor beta chain. This entry is derived from a study of blood T cell repertoires in COVID-19. Study-level background: Some COVID-19 samples were acute and others convalescent; all came from the United States, Italy and Spain.

In the study's own analysis: Reference gene primer amplification yielded estimated nucleated cell counts. Sequencing used immunoSEQ multiplex PCR; TCRdb keeps in-frame clones, though not all of them. D and trimming were read from the DNA, whereas the V and J calls and clone size are those reported in that table. Among about 140,000 clones listed, about 75% were seen once. The germline V and J ends were trimmed by 10 bases and 8 bases, with 14 bases remaining between them. CDR3 length: 11 amino acids. Germline V lookup: CDR1 LNHDA, CDR2 SQIVND (reference sequence). Participants, about 18 to 90 years old, spanned under 30 US areas. Participants had their cohort set by participant-reported clinical history.

The source material was PBMCs or T cells enriched from blood (not recorded which). This receptor was taken from a woman aged 50 to 65 who had recovered from COVID-19. The chain has TRBV19 and TRBJ1-2; no definite D call. In DNA form, the CDR3 reads TGTGCCACCGGGGATCCGGGCGGCTACACCTTC. Translating gives CATGDPGGYTF. The variable domain in full, completed from reference TRBV19 and TRBJ1-2, reads DGGITQSPKYLFRKEGQNVTLSCEQNLNHDAMYWYRQDPGQGLRLIYYSQIVNDFQKGDIAEGYSVSREKKESFPLTVTSAQKNPTAFYLCATGDPGGYTFGSGTRLTVV.